The 13 T cell receptor beta chains listed next were all sequenced from one sample in a study of blood T cell repertoires in COVID-19. TCRdb's copy holds only in-frame clones and misses some; the assay was immunoSEQ multiplex PCR. The sample has approximately 300,000 clones, 80% to 95% seen once. Sequencing used peripheral blood. The receptor source for this set is a woman in her twenties or thirties with COVID-19, enrolled during active disease.

The chain uses TRBV4-3 and TRBJ2-3, with 7 bases lining up with TRBD2. V lost 0 bases and J lost 3; bases outside the gene matches: 6. There are 16 residues in the CDR3. Germline lookup yields CDR1 LGHNA and CDR2 YSLEER. This chain's CDR3 is CASSQEAGGSTDTQYF. The CDR3 coding sequence is TGCGCCAGCAGCCAAGAGGCCGGGGGGTCAACAGATACGCAGTATTTT.

The J gene is TRBJ2-3, the V gene TRBV27, with 7 bases that match TRBD2. Germline assignment: CDR1 MNHEY and CDR2 SMNVEV (reference sequence). V gave up 2 bases and J gave up 6 bases; unmatched junction bases: 5. This CDR3 spans 14 amino acids. The CDR3 bases are TGTGCCAGCAGTTTAAACGGGAGGACTGATACGCAGTATTTT. This translates into CASSLNGRTDTQYF.

The chain uses TRBV7-9 and TRBJ2-7; possibly TRBD1 for D (6 bases). The V end lost 5 bases, the J end lost 4 bases, and 18 bases lay between the germline ends. The CDR3 has 15 amino acids. In germline, CDR1 is SEHNR, CDR2 FQNEAQ (reference sequence). CDR3 amino acids: CASSDPQQGLYEQYF. The CDR3 DNA follows: TGTGCCAGCAGCGACCCCCAACAGGGTCTTTACGAGCAGTACTTC.

The chain uses TRBV9 and TRBJ2-2; 14 positions match TRBD2. The length of the CDR3 is 18 residues. The germline V gene encodes CDR1 SGDLS and CDR2 YYNGEE. The J segment lost 5 bases and the V segment lost 0 bases, leaving 6 bases of the junction unmatched. The CDR3 loop is CASSVAGLAGVGTGELFF. CDR3 in DNA: TGTGCCAGCAGCGTAGCGGGACTAGCGGGAGTCGGGACCGGGGAGCTGTTTTTT.

The chain has TRBV5-5 and TRBJ2-5, with 13 bases aligning to TRBD2. This CDR3 has 16 amino acids. V dropped 4 bases and J dropped 5; count of bases not matched to a gene: 8. Germline V gene data show CDR1 as SGHKS and CDR2 as YYEKEE (reference sequence). The CDR3 spells CASSPGLAGVGETQYF. The CDR3 bases are TGTGCCAGCAGCCCTGGACTAGCGGGAGTCGGGGAGACCCAGTACTTC. Filled out from reference TRBV5-5 and TRBJ2-5, the complete variable domain reads DAGVTQSPTHLIKTRGQQVTLRCSPISGHKSVSWYQQVLGQGPQFIFQYYEKEERGRGNFPDRFSARQFPNYSSELNVNALLLGDSALYLCASSPGLAGVGETQYFGPGTRLLVL.

The chain carries TRBV5-1 and TRBJ1-2, with 8 bases identical to TRBD1. This CDR3 is 16 amino acids long. The germline CDR1 and CDR2 sequences are SGHRS and YFSETQ. J gave up 3 bases and V 2 bases, and 9 bases lay outside the gene matches. The CDR3 here is CASSFPQDREDYGYTF. CDR3 nucleotide sequence: TGCGCCAGCAGCTTCCCCCAGGACAGGGAAGACTATGGCTACACCTTC.

V and J are TRBV19 and TRBJ1-2, with 7 nucleotides matching TRBD1. CDR3 length: 15 residues. V lost 3 bases to trimming and J lost 0 bases; unmatched junction nucleotides: 4. Per germline, CDR1 LNHDA and CDR2 SQIVND (reference sequence). The CDR3 DNA reads as TGTGCCAGTAGTATGGACAGGCTTACTAACTATGGCTACACCTTC. Its translation is CASSMDRLTNYGYTF.

This clone was seen only a few times. V and J are TRBV7-9 and TRBJ2-2, with 7 positions matching TRBD1. V lost 5 bases and J lost 1; bases outside the gene matches: 1. This CDR3 has 14 amino acids. Germline loops: CDR1 SEHNR, CDR2 FQNEAQ (reference sequence). Written as DNA, the CDR3 is TGTGCCAGCAGCCGACAGGGGAACACCGGGGAGCTGTTTTTT. Residues: CASSRQGNTGELFF.

V usage is TRBV7-3 and J usage is TRBJ2-1; TRBD2 matches 8 bases. This CDR3 contains 14 residues. The V gene's germline CDR1 is SGHTA and CDR2 FQGTGA. V was pared by 5 bases and J by 2 bases, with 2 bases of the junction left unmatched. The CDR3 sequence: CASSLTSAYNEQFF. CDR3 nucleotide sequence: TGTGCCAGCAGCCTGACTAGCGCCTACAATGAGCAGTTCTTC. Full variable domain (outside the CDR3, taken from reference TRBV7-3 and TRBJ2-1): GAGVSQTPSNKVTEKGKYVELRCDPISGHTALYWYRQSLGQGPEFLIYFQGTGAADDSGLPNDRFFAVRPEGSVSTLKIQRTERGDSAVYLCASSLTSAYNEQFFGPGTRLTVL.

This clone was recorded once. The V gene is TRBV25-1, the J gene TRBJ2-7, with D possibly matching TRBD1 (5 bases). The V end lost 1 base, the J end lost 5 bases, and 9 bases lay between the germline ends. Germline CDR1 reads MGHDK; CDR2 reads SYGVNS. The CDR3 is 13 amino acids. CDR3: CASSESPRDEQYF. The CDR3, as DNA: TGTGCCAGCAGTGAATCGCCCAGGGACGAGCAGTACTTC.

This chain's CDR3 is CASSPGQGTMAGELFF. CDR3 sequence (DNA): TGTGCCAGCTCACCTGGACAGGGTACAATGGCCGGGGAGCTGTTTTTT. This chain joins TRBV18 and TRBJ2-2, with 8 bases lining up with TRBD1. The CDR3 is 16 amino acids. Germline trimming cut 3 bases from V and 6 bases from J; bases unmatched to any gene: 9. The V gene's germline CDR1 is KGHSH and CDR2 LQKENI.

This chain uses TRBV27 with TRBJ1-2, with 11 bases lining up with TRBD1. The CDR3 loop spans 15 amino acids. Losses at the gene ends were 5 bases for V and 4 bases for J; bases not matched to a gene: 6. Germline V gene data show CDR1 as MNHEY and CDR2 as SMNVEV (reference sequence). The CDR3 here is CASSPDRGLTYGYTF. The CDR3 nucleotides are TGTGCCAGCAGTCCGGACAGGGGGCTTACCTATGGCTACACCTTC.

This rearrangement joins TRBV4-1 to TRBJ2-2; 8 positions match TRBD1. The CDR3 contains 15 residues. Germline V gene sequence: CDR1 MGHRA, CDR2 YSYEKL. V lost 3 bases to trimming and J lost 7 bases; unmatched junction nucleotides: 7. The chain's CDR3 is CASSHPGQGHGELFF. As DNA, the CDR3 is TGCGCCAGCAGCCACCCCGGACAGGGCCACGGGGAGCTGTTTTTT.